The 11 T cell receptor beta chains reported below all come from one sample, sequenced in a study of cytomegalovirus exposure and HLA in healthy donors (dated by TCRdb to the late 2010s). The library relied on the immunoSEQ multiplex PCR assay. For the multiplex PCR, a mixture combining 60 forward primers for TCR Vbeta segments and 13 reverse primers for TCR Jbeta segments was used. TCRdb mirrors the immuneACCESS table, restricted to in-frame sequences. Some clones are absent from its copies; in checked studies, under half trace to an unresolved V gene, and the reason for the others is unknown. In all, the sample holds about 150,000 clones, and approximately 74% of those were seen once. The top ten clones comprise roughly 2.8% of the sample. The material sequenced was PBMCs. Every receptor here comes from a man between 18 and 29 years old in good health and CMV-seronegative.

This chain joins TRBV28 and TRBJ1-2, with a possible D match to TRBD1 (6 bases). Looked up from germline, CDR1 is MDHEN and CDR2 is SYDVKM. This CDR3 contains 14 residues. Trimming left V 1 base short and J 5 bases short, with 11 bases between. CDR3 coding DNA: TGTGCCAGCAGTTTATATGAGGGGGTTTATGGCTACACCTTC. Protein sequence: CASSLYEGVYGYTF.

The chain uses TRBV4-3 and TRBJ1-3, with unresolved D. V lost 0 bases and J lost 4, with 13 bases in between. The germline V gene has CDR1 LGHNA and CDR2 YSLEER. The CDR3 has 16 residues. This chain's CDR3 is CASSQDPWLLGNTIYF. Here the CDR3 DNA reads TGCGCCAGCAGCCAAGACCCGTGGCTCCTCGGAAACACCATATATTTT.

The chain is built from TRBV28 and TRBJ2-7; TRBD1 matches 8 bases. Germline trimming cut 4 bases from V and 0 bases from J; bases unmatched to any gene: 8. This CDR3 region has 16 residues. Germline CDR1 and CDR2: MDHEN and SYDVKM. In DNA form, the CDR3 reads TGTGCCAGCAGTTCTGGACAGGGACTGAGCTCCTACGAGCAGTACGTC. Translation gives CASSSGQGLSSYEQYV.

The chain is built from TRBV4-1 and TRBJ1-1, with D unclear. The CDR3 contains 14 residues. Trimming took off 1 base at V and 3 bases at J, with 9 bases between the two ends. Germline values: CDR1 MGHRA, CDR2 YSYEKL. The chain's CDR3 is CASSQGGPYTEAFF. CDR3 nucleotides: TGCGCCAGCAGCCAAGGTGGGCCGTACACTGAAGCTTTCTTT.

The rearrangement uses TRBV6-1 and TRBJ2-2; 9 bases align to TRBD1. The CDR3 runs 15 residues. J gave up 6 bases and V 5 bases, and 7 bases lay outside the gene matches. Germline CDR1 reads MNHNS; CDR2 reads SASEGT. CDR3 coding DNA: TGTGCCAGCAGTTTTGACAGGGGGAGGGCCGGGGAGCTGTTTTTT. This encodes CASSFDRGRAGELFF.

The V gene is TRBV10-1, the J gene TRBJ1-1, with D hard to call. Germline V lookup: CDR1 WNHNN, CDR2 SYGVQD (reference sequence). The ends were cut back, 0 bases at V and 3 bases at J, with 5 bases in the middle. CDR3 size: 13 residues. DNA for the CDR3: TGCGCCAGCAGTGAGTCCCACTACACTGAAGCTTTCTTT. Translated, it gives CASSESHYTEAFF.

The rearrangement uses TRBV11-2 and TRBJ2-3, with 7 bases identical to TRBD2. Germline V gene data show CDR1 as SGHAT and CDR2 as FQNNGV. CDR3 size: 13 residues. Unmatched junction bases numbered 7, after V lost 4 bases and J lost 9 bases. DNA of the CDR3: TGTGCCAGCAGCTCCTGGAACGGGGGGACGCAGTATTTT. Translation: CASSSWNGGTQYF.

CDR3 residues: CVRSLVGARDTGELFF. In DNA, the CDR3 is TGTGTCAGAAGCTTAGTGGGGGCGCGTGACACCGGGGAGCTGTTTTTT. The rearrangement uses TRBV7-5 and TRBJ2-2; the table's D call, TRBD1, was not checked against the DNA. TRBV7-5 is a listed pseudogene. The CDR3 spans 16 residues.

The V and J genes are TRBV4-1 and TRBJ2-1; D possibly corresponds to TRBD2 (6 bases). The CDR3 has 15 residues. V was clipped by 1 base and J by 4 bases, with 11 bases between them. Germline V gene lookup returns CDR1 MGHRA and CDR2 YSYEKL. In nucleotides, the CDR3 is TGCGCCAGCAGCCAAGTCGGAGGGCAGTACAATGAGCAGTTCTTC. Translation gives CASSQVGGQYNEQFF.

The chain carries TRBV28 and TRBJ2-1; D remains ambiguous. The CDR3 has 11 residues. CDR1 and CDR2 (germline): MDHEN, SYDVKM. Trimming removed 8 bases from V and 3 bases from J, with 5 bases in between. The CDR3 sequence is CASSRYNEQFF. CDR3 DNA sequence: TGTGCCAGCTCCCGCTACAATGAGCAGTTCTTC.

Here the CDR3 DNA reads TGTGCCAGCATGGCGGGTAGTGAAAACACCATATATTTT. Residues: CASMAGSENTIYF. The chain employs TRBV6-5 and TRBJ1-3; D call uncertain. Germline V lookup: CDR1 MNHEY, CDR2 SVGAGI. This CDR3 region has 13 residues. The V end lost 7 bases, the J end lost 6 bases, and 13 bases lay between the germline ends.